The 28 T cell receptor beta chains reported below all come from one sample, sequenced in a study of vaccination and CD4 T cells after COVID-19. Documented treatment: approximately 11-day PBMC culture with coronavirus spike peptide pools or control peptides (ViraFEST assay). Their recognized antigens are unknown. With the Oncomine TCR Beta short-read assay, DNA from cultured CD4+ T cells was sequenced. TCRdb recomputed calls from the PCR reads with MiXCR, one row per CDR3 protein. The sample has some 2,900 distinct CDR3 sequences, around 34% seen once; the top ten hold roughly 45%. Sequencing input: CD4+ T cells from blood, cultured in vitro. The receptors were gathered from a human donor who had recovered from COVID-19.

The rearrangement links TRBV12-3 or TRBV12-4 to TRBJ2-7; D uncertain. V shed 1 base and J shed 5 bases, with 6 bases lying between them. The CDR3 consists of 12 residues. DNA of the CDR3: TGTGCCAGCAGTTTAGGACGGCACGAGCAGTACTTC. This gives the protein CASSLGRHEQYF.

The chain has TRBV10-3 and TRBJ2-1, with D maybe TRBD2 (6 bases). CDR1 and CDR2 from the germline V gene are ENHRY and SYGVKD. This CDR3 comprises 14 residues. V gave up 9 bases and J gave up 5 bases, with 17 bases separating them. The CDR3 reads CAISDGPGDNEQFF. For the CDR3, the DNA is TGTGCCATTTCAGACGGCCCGGGGGACAATGAGCAGTTCTTC.

This clonotype was seen a few times. The genes are TRBV7-8 and TRBJ1-2, with D perhaps TRBD1 (6 bases). This CDR3 contains 16 residues. Germline CDR1 reads SGHVS; CDR2 reads FQNEAQ. Trimming removed 2 bases from V and 4 bases from J, with 17 bases in between. The CDR3 bases are TGTGCCAGCAGCTTAAGCCTGAGCAGGGGTATCTATGGCTACACCTTC. Its protein product is CASSLSLSRGIYGYTF.

This clonotype has only one observation. The chain employs TRBV18 and TRBJ1-2; 9 nucleotides line up with TRBD1. The CDR3 extends over 14 amino acids. Germline V gene data show CDR1 as KGHSH and CDR2 as LQKENI. V lost 5 bases and J lost 4; bases outside the gene matches: 5. DNA of the CDR3: TGTGCCAGCTCAACAACGGGACAGGGCTATGGCTACACCTTC. The encoded protein is CASSTTGQGYGYTF.

This clonotype is medium-sized within its sample. This sequence joins TRBV19 and TRBJ1-3; D call uncertain. Trimming removed 11 bases from V and 5 bases from J, with 16 bases in between. The CDR3 loop spans 13 amino acids. In germline, CDR1 is LNHDA, CDR2 SQIVND (reference sequence). The CDR3 is CALFSPGRNTIYF. CDR3 DNA sequence: TGTGCCCTCTTTTCGCCTGGACGAAACACCATATATTTT. The variable domain in full, with the rest retrieved from reference TRBV19 and TRBJ1-3, is DGGITQSPKYLFRKEGQNVTLSCEQNLNHDAMYWYRQDPGQGLRLIYYSQIVNDFQKGDIAEGYSVSREKKESFPLTVTSAQKNPTAFYLCALFSPGRNTIYFGEGSWLTVV.

This clonotype was observed a few times. Its ends do not fully match the called genes, so a read error is possible. The V and J genes are TRBV30 and TRBJ1-1, with D hard to call. This CDR3 has 12 residues. CDR1 and CDR2 (germline): GTSNPN, SVGIG (reference sequence). CDR3 sequence (DNA): TGTGCCGGGAGGAGGAGGAACACTGAAGCTTTCTTT. This sequence encodes CAGRRRNTEAFF.

The V gene is TRBV5-4, the J gene TRBJ2-7, with D possibly being TRBD1 or TRBD2 (6 bases each). Trimming shortened V by 1 base and J by 0 bases, and 14 bases separated the two germline ends. The germline CDR1 and CDR2 sequences are SGHNT and YYREEE (reference sequence). This CDR3 spans 16 amino acids. CDR3 DNA: TGTGCCAGCAGCTTGCTGGGGGGCGCGGGCTCCTACGAGCAGTACTTC. Protein sequence: CASSLLGGAGSYEQYF.

This chain connects TRBV7-2 to TRBJ2-2, with 12 bases aligning to TRBD2. Trimming cost V 10 bases and J 4 bases; bases outside gene matches: 7. Germline CDR1 reads SGHTA; CDR2 reads FQGNSA. This CDR3 region has 15 residues. CDR3 bases: TGTGCCACCATCCAGGGACTAGCGGGCACCGGGGAGCTGTTTTTT. Its protein is CATIQGLAGTGELFF. The entire variable domain, with the rest obtained from reference TRBV7-2 and TRBJ2-2, is as follows: GAGVSQSPSNKVTEKGKDVELRCDPISGHTALYWYRQSLGQGLEFLIYFQGNSAPDKSGLPSDRFSAERTGGSVSTLTIQRTQQEDSAVYLCATIQGLAGTGELFFGEGSRLTVL.

The CDR3 sequence is CASSYSGLKNTGELFF. CDR3 DNA: TGTGCCAGCAGTTACTCAGGGCTGAAGAACACCGGGGAGCTGTTTTTT. The chain recombines TRBV6-5 with TRBJ2-2; no definite D call. Germline V lookup: CDR1 MNHEY, CDR2 SVGAGI. The CDR3 contains 16 residues. Trimming removed 0 bases from V and 1 base from J, with 9 bases in between.

This clonotype is medium-sized by share. V gene TRBV7-9 combines with J gene TRBJ1-1; D unclear. In germline, CDR1 is SEHNR, CDR2 FQNEAQ (reference sequence). The CDR3 spans 14 residues. Trimming stripped 5 bases from V and 1 base from J, with 11 bases between. The CDR3 DNA follows: TGTGCCAGCAGCCCCCCACAGAGGAACACTGAAGCTTTCTTT. It translates to CASSPPQRNTEAFF.

The rearrangement joins TRBV5-1 to TRBJ2-3; 8 nucleotides match TRBD2. The V gene end was trimmed by 4 bases and the J gene end by 0 bases; junction bases not matched to a gene: 10. From germline, CDR1 is SGHRS and CDR2 YFSETQ. This CDR3 is 17 amino acids long. In DNA form, the CDR3 reads TGCGCCAGCAGCACGGGTCGTAGCGGGATTAGCACAGATACGCAGTATTTT. Translation: CASSTGRSGISTDTQYF.

This clonotype has only a few counts. This rearrangement joins TRBV27 to TRBJ2-3; D is unresolved. Germline loops: CDR1 MNHEY, CDR2 SMNVEV (reference sequence). CDR3 length: 16 residues. Between the trimmed V and J ends, which lost 6 bases and 2 bases, there was a span of 18 bases. CDR3 nucleotide sequence: TGTGCCAGCAGACGGGTTGGTCACCTACTCACAGATACGCAGTATTTT. Encoded protein: CASRRVGHLLTDTQYF.

The V gene is TRBV30, the J gene TRBJ1-2, with D unresolved. The CDR3 sequence is 12 residues long. Germline CDR1 reads GTSNPN; CDR2 reads SVGIG (reference sequence). The V and J ends lost 5 bases and 4 bases respectively, with 11 bases between them. The CDR3 sequence: CAWVYLGYGYTF. The CDR3 DNA reads as TGTGCCTGGGTCTATTTAGGCTATGGCTACACCTTC.

The chain uses TRBV2 and TRBJ2-3; TRBD1 matches 7 bases. The V and J ends lost 7 bases and 9 bases, in that order; junction bases with no gene match: 16. Germline V lookup: CDR1 SNHLY, CDR2 FYNNEI. The CDR3 length is 15 residues. The chain's CDR3 is CASTSDGVVQGTQYF. The CDR3, as DNA: TGTGCCAGCACCTCGGACGGTGTGGTACAGGGGACGCAGTATTTT.

The chain couples TRBV27 to TRBJ1-1; 8 positions match TRBD1. The V and J ends lost 8 bases and 5 bases, in that order; junction bases with no gene match: 10. CDR1 is MNHEY, CDR2 SMNVEV, per germline (reference sequence). The CDR3 sequence is 14 residues long. CDR3 sequence (DNA): TGTGCCAGCGGGGTACAGGGGGGAGGAACTGAAGCTTTCTTT. Protein: CASGVQGGGTEAFF.

The chain joins TRBV7-9 to TRBJ2-3; D not resolved. CDR1 and CDR2 from the germline V gene are SEHNR and FQNEAQ (reference sequence). CDR3 size: 14 residues. Trimming stripped 5 bases from V and 0 bases from J, with 9 bases between. CDR3 loop: CASSPIGSTDTQYF. In DNA form, the CDR3 reads TGTGCCAGCAGCCCCATCGGTAGCACAGATACGCAGTATTTT.

The chain carries TRBV30 and TRBJ2-2; D is ambiguous. V lost 3 bases and J 0 bases, leaving 14 bases between the germline ends. This CDR3 has 16 residues. Germline V gene sequence: CDR1 GTSNPN, CDR2 SVGIG (reference sequence). The CDR3: CAWRWAGTSNTGELFF. The CDR3 nucleotides are TGTGCCTGGAGGTGGGCAGGAACCTCGAACACCGGGGAGCTGTTTTTT.

Sample share makes this clonotype large. The V and J genes are TRBV6-1 and TRBJ1-6; TRBD1 might be the D (5 bases). The germline V and J ends were trimmed by 7 bases and 7 bases, with 17 bases remaining between them. The CDR3 extends over 15 amino acids. Germline CDR1 MNHNS, CDR2 SASEGT. In DNA, the CDR3 is TGTGCCAGCAAGGGTCCCACAGGAGTGAATTCACCCCTCCACTTT. Protein sequence: CASKGPTGVNSPLHF.

This clonotype was seen once. The V gene is TRBV2, the J gene TRBJ2-3, with a tentative D call TRBD2 (6 bases). V lost 7 bases and J lost 0, with 11 bases in between. The CDR3 consists of 14 residues. The germline CDR1 and CDR2 sequences are SNHLY and FYNNEI. The CDR3 reads CASMKGTSTDTQYF. The CDR3 nucleotides are TGTGCCAGCATGAAGGGGACTAGCACAGATACGCAGTATTTT.

This clonotype has more than one count but fewer than ten. The chain recombines TRBV21-1 with TRBJ2-7; TRBD1 is the table's D call, not checked against the DNA. TRBV21-1 has pseudogene status. The CDR3 consists of 15 residues. The CDR3 DNA follows: TGTGCCAGCGGCCGGGACAGGGGAAGCTCCTACGAGCAGTACTTC. It codes for CASGRDRGSSYEQYF.

Within the sample, this clonotype is medium-sized. This chain uses TRBV7-8 with TRBJ1-2; TRBD1 might be the D (5 bases). This CDR3 spans 14 amino acids. CDR1 is SGHVS, CDR2 FQNEAQ, per germline. V was pared by 5 bases and J by 3 bases, with 13 bases between. The CDR3 region is CASSPAGPDYGYTF. Written as DNA, the CDR3 is TGTGCCAGCAGCCCCGCAGGGCCCGACTATGGCTACACCTTC.

The rearrangement joins TRBV20-1 to TRBJ1-5, with D possibly TRBD1 on 5 matching bases. The germline gives CDR1 DFQATT, CDR2 SNEGSKA (reference sequence). V was pared by 0 bases and J by 6 bases, with 18 bases between. This CDR3 is 16 amino acids long. The CDR3 spells CSARDLFGRESQPQHF. The CDR3 DNA sequence: TGCAGTGCTAGAGATTTATTTGGCAGGGAAAGTCAGCCCCAGCATTTT.

This clonotype was counted only a few times. CDR3 residues: CASSSAPGHGGNQPQHF. CDR3 DNA sequence: TGTGCCAGCAGCTCTGCTCCGGGCCACGGAGGCAATCAGCCCCAGCATTTT. The chain employs TRBV2 and TRBJ1-5; D is uncertain. The V gene's germline CDR1 is SNHLY and CDR2 FYNNEI. V was clipped by 6 bases and J by 2 bases, with 20 bases between them. This CDR3 has 17 amino acids.

In its sample, this clonotype was seen a few times. This chain links TRBV30 with TRBJ1-2; no firm D call. The V and J ends lost 0 bases and 4 bases respectively, with 9 bases between them. The germline V gene encodes CDR1 GTSNPN and CDR2 SVGIG (reference sequence). The CDR3 consists of 13 residues. The CDR3 protein is CAWSVGPRYGYTF. In DNA, the CDR3 is TGTGCCTGGAGTGTGGGTCCTCGCTATGGCTACACCTTC.

CDR3: CASSTGPIGEQYF. CDR3 nucleotide sequence: TGTGCCAGCAGTACTGGACCCATAGGGGAGCAGTATTTT. The rearrangement joins TRBV12-3 or TRBV12-4 to TRBJ2-3, with D possibly being TRBD1 (5 bases). Trimming left V 5 bases short and J 11 bases short, with 17 bases between. This CDR3 has 13 amino acids.

This clonotype was seen only a few times. The V call is TRBV5-1, the J call TRBJ1-6, with D uncertain. Germline CDR1 is SGHRS and CDR2 is YFSETQ. V shed 3 bases and J shed 7 bases, with 8 bases lying between them. This CDR3 has 13 amino acids. CDR3 protein: CASSSWANSPLHF. The CDR3 DNA sequence: TGCGCCAGCAGCTCCTGGGCCAATTCACCCCTCCACTTT.

This sequence joins TRBV20-1 and TRBJ1-1; a weak D match, TRBD1 (5 bases). Germline loops: CDR1 DFQATT, CDR2 SNEGSKA (reference sequence). CDR3 length equals 15 residues. The V end lost 3 bases, the J end lost 1 base, and 15 bases lay between the germline ends. The CDR3, as DNA: TGCAGTGCTAGGATGGCAGGGACGAGGAACACTGAAGCTTTCTTT. The encoded protein is CSARMAGTRNTEAFF.

The V call is TRBV20-1, the J call TRBJ2-1, with D tentatively TRBD1 or TRBD2 (6 bases each). The CDR3 runs to 15 residues. The germline CDR1 and CDR2 sequences are DFQATT and SNEGSKA (reference sequence). The V gene lost 0 bases and the J gene lost 4 bases, with 13 bases spanning the gap. DNA for the CDR3: TGCAGTGCTAGAGAGGGGGGCGGCTTTTACAATGAGCAGTTCTTC. It yields the protein CSAREGGGFYNEQFF.